Sequencing of this T cell receptor beta chain was carried out in a study of blood T cell repertoires in COVID-19. Germline CDR1 MNHEY, CDR2 SVGAGI. Trimming removed 2 bases at V and 3 bases at J, with 7 bases between. The CDR3 runs to 13 residues. Produced via immunoSEQ multiplex PCR; TCRdb's table is partial and in-frame only. The data hold hundreds of thousands of clones, with around 89% observed a single time. The sequenced sample was PBMCs or T cells enriched from blood (not recorded which). The sequence was obtained from a man in his forties who had recovered from COVID-19. The V and J genes are TRBV6-5 and TRBJ1-2; weak D call: TRBD1 (6 bases). The CDR3 sequence: CASSYNRDYGYTF. The CDR3 bases are TGTGCCAGCAGTTACAACAGGGACTATGGCTACACCTTC.